This TCR beta chain was recorded in a study of blood T cell repertoires in COVID-19. Repertoires were generated with immunoSEQ multiplex PCR, while TCRdb's copy carries only in-frame clones and drops some. The sample shows roughly 200,000 clones, less than 90% of them seen only once. Germline assignment: CDR1 MNHEY and CDR2 SMNVEV (reference sequence). This CDR3 has 15 amino acids. J gave up 8 bases and V 5 bases, and 10 bases lay outside the gene matches. The receptor was isolated from a human donor in a cohort sampled during active COVID-19. Input material: peripheral blood. This chain joins TRBV27 and TRBJ1-5; 9 nucleotides line up with TRBD1. This CDR3 reads CASSPKGDRDEPQHF. The CDR3 DNA sequence: TGTGCCAGCAGTCCAAAGGGGGACAGGGACGAGCCCCAGCATTTT.